This T cell receptor beta chain was found in a study of identical twins. Study results and caveats: There was an excess of low generation probability in the out-of-frame alpha sequences that twins shared. Out-of-frame TCR alpha sharing observed in monozygotic twins exceeded model estimates. Fewer insertions were carried by abundant cord blood beta clonotypes, but none was seen in memory repertoires.

The CDR3 is 14 amino acids. Germline CDR1 reads SGHRS; CDR2 reads YFSETQ. The V end lost 2 bases, the J end lost 11 bases, and 14 bases lay between the germline ends. TCRdb passed the 5' RACE reads through MiXCR, listing each CDR3 protein once. The table shows about 430,000 distinct CDR3 sequences, with about 18% occurring only once. Points on this clonotype: Its antigen is unidentified.

Sequencing input: naive T cells sorted from blood. The source of this sequence is a man aged 50 to 59 in good health. The chain couples TRBV5-1 to TRBJ1-6, with D uncertain. DNA for the CDR3: TGCGCCAGCAGCTTACTGTATGTCGCAACACCCCTCCACTTT. This gives the protein CASSLLYVATPLHF. Based on the CDR3 plus reference TRBV5-1 and TRBJ1-6, the full variable domain is KAGVTQTPRYLIKTRGQQVTLSCSPISGHRSVSWYQQTPGQGLQFLFEYFSETQRNKGNFPGRFSGRQFSNSRSEMNVSTLELGDSALYLCASSLLYVATPLHFGNGTRLTVT.